Presented here are 26 T cell receptor beta chains from one specimen sequenced in a study of CD8+ T cells in alopecia areata. cDNA reverse transcribed from extracted RNA served as the sequencing template. Repertoires were generated with immunoSEQ multiplex PCR, while TCRdb's copy carries only in-frame clones and drops some. The table shows hundreds of thousands of clones, with 55% to 75% occurring only once. Treatment given: oral pan-JAK inhibitor, 5-10 mg twice daily. The sequencing used CD4+ T cells sorted from blood, collected at week 24, from a patient treated with tofacitinib. The receptors derive from a human donor with alopecia areata.

The rearrangement links TRBV18 to TRBJ2-1, with TRBD1 as a possible D gene (6 bases). This CDR3 spans 12 amino acids. Trimming took 4 bases from V and 7 from J, leaving 8 bases between them. CDR1 is KGHSH and CDR2 is LQKENI in the germline V gene. The CDR3 protein is CASSLQGNEQFF. The CDR3 region has the DNA TGTGCCAGCTCACTTCAGGGGAATGAGCAGTTCTTC.

This clone was observed a single time. The gene calls are TRBV11-2 and TRBJ1-2; no reliable D call. The V gene lost 1 base and the J gene lost 8 bases, with 14 bases spanning the gap. The CDR3 runs to 14 residues. From germline, CDR1 is SGHAT and CDR2 FQNNGV. In DNA, the CDR3 is TGTGCCAGCAGCTTAGGAATGCCTGTAAGAGGCTACACCTTC. Its translation: CASSLGMPVRGYTF.

In this sample, this clone turned up a few times. This chain joins TRBV14 and TRBJ2-2; no firm D call. The CDR3 extends over 13 amino acids. CDR1 is SGHDN and CDR2 is FVKESK in the germline V gene. Trimming removed 0 bases from V and 6 bases from J, with 5 bases in between. Here the CDR3 reads CASSQDLAGELFF. The CDR3 DNA is TGTGCCAGCAGCCAAGATTTAGCCGGGGAGCTGTTTTTT.

There are a few counts of this clone. V gene TRBV9 combines with J gene TRBJ1-1; maybe TRBD1 (5 bases). CDR1 and CDR2 (germline): SGDLS, YYNGEE. There are 13 residues in the CDR3. The germline V and J ends were trimmed by 4 bases and 4 bases, with 11 bases remaining between them. The CDR3 nucleotides are TGTGCCAGCAGCCAGGGCCGGGGCACTGAAGCTTTCTTT. The encoded protein is CASSQGRGTEAFF.

This chain uses TRBV30 with TRBJ1-1; no definite D call. Per the germline V gene, CDR1 is GTSNPN and CDR2 is SVGIG (reference sequence). This CDR3 has 11 residues. Trimming took 2 bases from V and 7 from J, leaving 8 bases between them. The CDR3 reads CAWSSLVEAFF. CDR3 in DNA: TGTGCCTGGAGTTCTTTGGTTGAAGCTTTCTTT.

The chain has TRBV6-6 and TRBJ2-3; weak D call: TRBD1 (5 bases). This CDR3 is built from 14 residues. CDR1 is MNHNY, CDR2 SVGAGI, per germline (reference sequence). Trimming cost V 4 bases and J 4 bases, with 12 bases left between them. CDR3 amino acids: CASSSRGWADTQYF. The CDR3 region has the DNA TGTGCCAGCAGTTCTAGGGGTTGGGCAGATACGCAGTATTTT.

This clone showed up just a few times. The gene calls are TRBV10-3 and TRBJ1-2; maybe TRBD1 (5 bases). Germline V gene data show CDR1 as ENHRY and CDR2 as SYGVKD. Trimming cost V 5 bases and J 6 bases, with 13 bases left between them. The CDR3 has 13 amino acids. CDR3 loop: CAISPVSGDGYTF. CDR3 nucleotide sequence: TGTGCCATCAGTCCTGTGTCGGGGGATGGCTACACCTTC.

V usage is TRBV30 and J usage is TRBJ2-3; D call uncertain. Per the germline V gene, CDR1 is GTSNPN and CDR2 is SVGIG (reference sequence). The V and J ends lost 1 base and 2 bases respectively, with 10 bases between them. The CDR3 length is 14 residues. The CDR3 loop is CAWSETQNTDTQYF. The CDR3 DNA reads as TGTGCCTGGAGTGAGACACAAAACACAGATACGCAGTATTTT.

The chain uses TRBV7-3 and TRBJ2-1; no clear D gene. This CDR3 spans 16 amino acids. Trimming shortened V by 5 bases and J by 0 bases, and 14 bases separated the two germline ends. CDR1 SGHTA and CDR2 FQGTGA come from the germline V gene. DNA of the CDR3: TGTGCCAGCAGCCCAACCCTCCGGCACTCCTACAATGAGCAGTTCTTC. Amino acids: CASSPTLRHSYNEQFF.

In its sample, this clone was seen a few times. V gene TRBV2 combines with J gene TRBJ2-3, with a possible D match to TRBD2 (6 bases). Germline V lookup: CDR1 SNHLY, CDR2 FYNNEI. The V end was cut by 6 bases, the J end by 1 base, with 11 bases between. The CDR3 runs to 14 residues. The CDR3 here is CASSLRRGTDTQYF. The CDR3 DNA reads TGTGCCAGCAGCCTCCGGAGGGGCACAGATACGCAGTATTTT.

This clone was observed a single time. The V call is TRBV7-2, the J call TRBJ2-5; D ambiguous. V lost 3 bases, J lost 5 bases, and 10 bases lay in between. Germline V gene sequence: CDR1 SGHTA, CDR2 FQGNSA. The CDR3 consists of 13 residues. For the CDR3, the DNA is TGTGCCAGCAGCTTGGATAGATTTGAGACCCAGTACTTC. Amino acids: CASSLDRFETQYF.

This clone turned up a few times. This chain joins TRBV29-1 and TRBJ1-2; D remains unclear. V gave up 7 bases and J gave up 4 bases, with 13 bases separating them. The CDR3 is 12 residues long. Germline lookup yields CDR1 SQVTM and CDR2 ANQGSEA. CDR3 coding DNA: TGCAGCGGCAGTCCACAGACCTATGGCTACACCTTC. Its translation is CSGSPQTYGYTF.

The genes are TRBV4-1 and TRBJ1-6; 11 nucleotides agree with TRBD1. The CDR3 runs to 15 residues. J was trimmed by 7 bases and V by 3 bases; bases with no gene match: 2. In germline, CDR1 is MGHRA, CDR2 YSYEKL. The CDR3: CASSQGQGGNSPLHF. The CDR3 DNA reads as TGCGCCAGCAGCCAGGGACAGGGGGGGAATTCACCCCTCCACTTT.

This clone has only a few counts. The genes are TRBV21-1 and TRBJ1-1; the table's TRBD1 call for D was not verified on the DNA. TRBV21-1 represents a pseudogene. The CDR3 runs 15 residues. The CDR3 protein is CASSNSAHMNTEAFF. For the CDR3, the DNA is TGTGCCAGCAGCAATTCTGCACATATGAACACTGAAGCTTTCTTT.

The sample holds a few counts of this clone. The chain has TRBV19 and TRBJ1-6; TRBD1 matches at 7 bases. V dropped 1 base and J dropped 7; count of bases not matched to a gene: 4. The CDR3 has 15 residues. The germline gives CDR1 LNHDA, CDR2 SQIVND (reference sequence). CDR3: CASSIAKTGNSPLHF. The CDR3 region has the DNA TGTGCCAGTAGTATAGCCAAGACAGGGAATTCACCCCTCCACTTT.

The V and J genes are TRBV18 and TRBJ1-5, with 8 bases aligning to TRBD1. Trimming at V came to 3 bases and at J to 7 bases, leaving 8 bases not matched to a gene. The V gene's germline CDR1 is KGHSH and CDR2 LQKENI. This CDR3 contains 15 residues. CDR3: CASSPTDRDGQPQHF. CDR3 coding DNA: TGTGCCAGCTCACCGACGGACAGGGATGGGCAGCCCCAGCATTTT.

The rearrangement links TRBV19 to TRBJ2-5, with no clear D. Trimming cost V 0 bases and J 5 bases, with 7 bases left between them. The germline V gene encodes CDR1 LNHDA and CDR2 SQIVND (reference sequence). This CDR3 is built from 13 residues. The CDR3: CASSIDPAETQYF. DNA of the CDR3: TGTGCCAGTAGTATAGATCCTGCGGAGACCCAGTACTTC.

The chain carries TRBV9 and TRBJ2-5, with D maybe TRBD2 (5 bases). CDR1 and CDR2 (germline): SGDLS, YYNGEE. The CDR3 loop spans 15 amino acids. Trimming pared 0 bases from V and 3 bases from J, leaving 12 bases between. CDR3 residues: CASSVVGRAEETQYF. For the CDR3, the DNA is TGTGCCAGCAGCGTAGTTGGGCGGGCAGAAGAGACCCAGTACTTC.

In its sample, this clone was seen once. The rearrangement joins TRBV29-1 to TRBJ2-1; 8 bases fit TRBD2. The germline CDR1 and CDR2 sequences are SQVTM and ANQGSEA. V shed 7 bases and J 3 bases; nucleotides not matched to a gene: 5. This CDR3 contains 13 residues. DNA for the CDR3: TGCAGCGCCTTGACTAGCGTCTACAATGAGCAGTTCTTC. Its translation: CSALTSVYNEQFF.

The CDR3 reads CASSPIPSGGSGDEQYF. The CDR3 coding sequence is TGCGCCAGCAGCCCAATCCCTAGCGGGGGGTCCGGAGACGAGCAGTACTTC. This chain joins TRBV5-1 and TRBJ2-7, with 11 bases identical to TRBD2. Germline CDR1 and CDR2: SGHRS and YFSETQ. V was clipped by 4 bases and J by 5 bases; unmatched bases: 14. The CDR3 is 17 residues long.

V gene TRBV9 combines with J gene TRBJ2-6; D might be TRBD1 (5 bases). The CDR3 spans 16 residues. The germline V gene encodes CDR1 SGDLS and CDR2 YYNGEE. V lost 4 bases and J 2 bases, leaving 13 bases between the germline ends. The CDR3 bases are TGTGCCAGCAGCTTGCGCAGGGATCCTGGGGCCAACGTCCTGACTTTC. Its protein is CASSLRRDPGANVLTF.

The chain joins TRBV7-2 to TRBJ1-6; TRBD1 matches 7 bases. CDR1 is SGHTA, CDR2 FQGNSA, per germline. J lost 8 bases, V lost 3 bases, and 7 bases had no gene match. This CDR3 contains 15 residues. The DNA of the CDR3 is TGTGCCAGCAGCTTCGGGACAGCGAATTATTCACCCCTCCACTTT. Protein product: CASSFGTANYSPLHF.

V gene TRBV30 combines with J gene TRBJ1-5; D may be TRBD1 (6 bases). Germline CDR1 reads GTSNPN; CDR2 reads SVGIG (reference sequence). The CDR3 is 13 residues long. V was cut by 3 bases and J by 5 bases, with 11 bases left in between. As DNA, the CDR3 is TGTGCCTGGAGCTACAAGGGGGATCAGCCCCAGCATTTT. It translates to CAWSYKGDQPQHF. The whole variable domain, remainder taken from reference TRBV30 and TRBJ1-5, is SQTIHQWPATLVQPVGSPLSLECTVEGTSNPNLYWYRQAAGRGLQLLFYSVGIGQISSEVPQNLSASRPQDRQFILSSKKLLLSDSGFYLCAWSYKGDQPQHFGDGTRLSIL.

V and J are TRBV13 and TRBJ2-4, with 8 bases lining up with TRBD1. Trimming at V came to 1 base and at J to 8 bases, leaving 7 bases not matched to a gene. Germline lookup yields CDR1 PRHDT and CDR2 FYEKMQ (reference sequence). This CDR3 comprises 15 residues. CDR3 sequence (DNA): TGTGCCAGCAGCTTAGACGGACAGGGATGGGACATTCAGTACTTC. Residues: CASSLDGQGWDIQYF. Variable domain in full (rest from reference TRBV13 and TRBJ2-4): AAGVIQSPRHLIKEKRETATLKCYPIPRHDTVYWYQQGPGQDPQFLISFYEKMQSDKGSIPDRFSAQQFSDYHSELNMSSLELGDSALYFCASSLDGQGWDIQYFGAGTRLSVL.

This clone has a handful of counts. The chain uses TRBV29-1 and TRBJ2-3; D is uncertain. The length of the CDR3 is 14 residues. Germline lookup yields CDR1 SQVTM and CDR2 ANQGSEA. Trimming pared 1 base from V and 1 base from J, leaving 9 bases between. The CDR3 is CSVEGLGGTDTQYF. CDR3 sequence (DNA): TGCAGCGTTGAAGGATTAGGAGGCACAGATACGCAGTATTTT.

This chain links TRBV2 with TRBJ2-7, with TRBD1 matching 9 bases. The ends lost 8 bases at V and 1 base at J; junction bases unmatched: 6. The CDR3 covers 14 residues. Germline V lookup: CDR1 SNHLY, CDR2 FYNNEI. The CDR3 region has the DNA TGTGCCAGCGGGAGGACAGGGGTATCCTACGAGCAGTACTTC. Its protein is CASGRTGVSYEQYF. The full variable domain, in which reference TRBV2 and TRBJ2-7 provide the parts outside the CDR3, is EPEVTQTPSHQVTQMGQEVILRCVPISNHLYFYWYRQILGQKVEFLVSFYNNEISEKSEIFDDQFSVERPDGSNFTLKIRSTKLEDSAMYFCASGRTGVSYEQYFGPGTRLTVT.